This T cell receptor (beta chain) was identified in a study of response to subunit inactivated influenza vaccine. Regarding the study as a whole: Few new T cells, the authors suggested, are recruited by each seasonal influenza vaccination.

MiXCR, run by TCRdb on the RT-PCR reads, gives a single entry per CDR3 protein. The table shows around 760,000 distinct CDR3 sequences, with approximately 15% occurring only once. Concerning this clonotype: Its antigen is not identified.

The CDR3 contains 12 residues. After removal of 11 bases from V and 1 base from J, the junction contained 4 bases not matched to a gene. Germline V gives CDR1 ENHRY, CDR2 SYGVKD. The sequencing used PBMCs from blood, collected 14 to 15 days before vaccination. The TCR was taken from a man between 50 and 59 years old who received an inactivated influenza vaccine. The V call is TRBV10-3, the J call TRBJ2-5; 7 bases match TRBD2. This CDR3 reads CAAGDSQETQYF. The CDR3 DNA follows: TGTGCCGCGGGGGACTCCCAAGAGACCCAGTACTTC.